This TCR beta chain was identified during a study of shared clonotypes between healthy human individuals. In germline, CDR1 is SGHDN, CDR2 FVKESK. The CDR3 runs 17 residues. The V gene lost 0 bases and the J gene lost 0 bases, with 11 bases spanning the gap. Naive-designated CD8 cells lacked CD45RO, were positively enriched for CCR7, and omitted terminally differentiated effector memory CD45RA+ cells. Assay runs were performed at deep level. Sequencing used immunoSEQ multiplex PCR; TCRdb keeps in-frame clones, though not all of them. The data show about 2 million clones, over 85% seen once. The chain combines TRBV14 with TRBJ2-2; D gene ambiguous. Sequences were obtained from naive CD8+ T cells sorted from blood. The origin of this receptor is a man aged 18 to 35 in good health. This CDR3 is CASSQDGRPANTGELFF. The CDR3 coding sequence is TGTGCCAGCAGCCAAGATGGTCGGCCAGCGAACACCGGGGAGCTGTTTTTT.